A selection of T cell receptor beta chains follows, all from one sample in a study of T cell responses to AZD1222 COVID-19 vaccine. Clones were sequenced by immunoSEQ multiplex PCR, and TCRdb holds only the in-frame ones, with some missing. The repertoire includes 150,000 to 200,000 clones, approximately 86% of them detected once, and around a tenth sits in the top ten. This specimen was peripheral blood, taken 28 days after the second AZD1222 dose. The receptors were gathered from an adult who received the AZD1222 COVID-19 vaccine. Both conserved end residues are part of each CDR3. D genes are given only for firm matches. Clone size is stated in some rows and not others, as once, few, many or a class when expanded.

>TRBJ1-5|TRBV7-7|.|.
CASSTRQGNQPQHF
TGTGCCAGCAGCACGAGACAGGGCAATCAGCCCCAGCATTTT
>TRBJ1-5|TRBV4-2|few|TRBD1
CASSQVDRRNQPQHF
TGTGCCAGCAGCCAAGTGGACAGGCGCAATCAGCCCCAGCATTTT
>TRBJ1-5|TRBV10-3|.|.
CAIRKGPRQPQHF
TGTGCCATCAGGAAGGGACCAAGACAGCCCCAGCATTTT
>TRBJ1-1|TRBV25-1|.|.
CASSDQLNTEAFF
TGTGCCAGCAGTGATCAATTGAACACTGAAGCTTTCTTT
>TRBJ1-1|TRBV6-5|.|.
CASSYEGGLVAFF
TGTGCCAGCAGTTATGAGGGGGGGCTGGTGGCTTTCTTT
>TRBJ2-5|TRBV28|.|.
CASSSPQAGPGETQYF
TGTGCCAGCAGCTCCCCTCAGGCGGGACCGGGAGAGACCCAGTACTTC
>TRBJ1-4|TRBV30|.|.
CAWSPRAYIEKLFF
TGTGCCTGGAGTCCCAGGGCTTACATTGAAAAACTGTTTTTT
>TRBJ1-1|TRBV6-5|.|TRBD1
CASSTGDRSTEAFF
TGTGCCAGCAGTACGGGGGACAGATCCACTGAAGCTTTCTTT
>TRBJ1-4|TRBV2|.|TRBD1
CASRTGVGEKLFF
TGTGCCAGTCGGACAGGCGTCGGAGAAAAACTGTTTTTT
>TRBJ1-2|TRBV27|.|.
CASSLFKGFYGYTF
TGTGCCAGCAGTTTATTTAAGGGGTTCTATGGCTACACCTTC
>TRBJ2-1|TRBV12-3/TRBV12-4|.|.
CASRGDRPNEQFF
TGTGCCAGCAGGGGGGACCGTCCTAATGAGCAGTTCTTC
>TRBJ1-1|TRBV10-3|.|.
CAISDEGFLGDTEAFF
TGTGCCATCAGTGATGAGGGGTTCCTTGGGGACACTGAAGCTTTCTTT
>TRBJ2-3|TRBV3-1/TRBV3-2|many|TRBD1
CASSPQGSTDTQYF
TGTGCCAGCAGCCCACAGGGGAGCACAGATACGCAGTATTTT
>TRBJ2-7|TRBV5-8|.|TRBD1
CASSLGTDRAYEQYF
TGTGCCAGCAGCTTGGGGACGGACAGGGCCTACGAGCAGTACTTC
>TRBJ2-7|TRBV9|.|.
CASSRASDYEQYF
TGTGCCAGCAGCCGAGCTAGCGACTACGAGCAGTACTTC
>TRBJ2-3|TRBV7-9|.|.
CASSPLAGTTDTQYF
TGTGCCAGCAGCCCCCTTGCGGGGACCACAGATACGCAGTATTTT
>TRBJ1-1|TRBV9|.|.
CASSVVGSNTEAFF
TGTGCCAGCAGCGTAGTGGGATCGAACACTGAAGCTTTCTTT
>TRBJ2-5|TRBV30|.|.
CAWSVGVQETQYF
TGTGCCTGGAGTGTGGGGGTGCAAGAGACCCAGTACTTC
>TRBJ1-6|TRBV7-8|.|.
CASSYPIGSGNSPLHF
TGTGCCAGCAGCTACCCGATCGGGTCTGGAAATTCACCCCTCCACTTT
>TRBJ2-7|TRBV7-2|.|.
CASSLASSYEQYF
TGTGCCAGCAGCTTAGCAAGCTCCTACGAGCAGTACTTC
>TRBJ2-3|TRBV5-1|.|TRBD1
CASSLEGTGGGVRTDTQYF
TGCGCCAGCAGCTTGGAAGGGACAGGGGGTGGGGTTCGCACAGATACGCAGTATTTT
>TRBJ1-1|TRBV2|.|.
CASQVDRQNKAFF
TGTGCCAGCCAAGTCGACAGGCAGAACAAAGCTTTCTTT
>TRBJ1-6|TRBV5-4|.|TRBD1
CASSSAGQGAGSPLHF
TGTGCCAGCAGCTCTGCGGGACAGGGGGCTGGTTCACCCCTCCACTTT
>TRBJ2-3|TRBV6-5|once|TRBD1
CASSLTGTGLSDTQYF
TGTGCCAGCAGTTTAACCGGGACAGGGTTGTCAGATACGCAGTATTTT
>TRBJ1-5|TRBV18|.|.
CASSYDSNQPQHF
TGTGCCAGCTCATATGATAGCAATCAGCCCCAGCATTTT
>TRBJ1-1|TRBV7-9|few|TRBD1
CASSLGTGGNTEAFF
TGTGCCAGCAGCCTTGGGACAGGGGGGAACACTGAAGCTTTCTTT
>TRBJ1-2|TRBV5-6|once|.
CASSSKNRVSFDGYTF
TGTGCCAGCAGCTCCAAAAACAGGGTTAGCTTCGATGGCTACACCTTC
>TRBJ2-2|TRBV5-8|.|.
CASSLSIGQGGTGELFF
TGTGCCAGCAGCTTGTCTATCGGGCAGGGGGGAACCGGGGAGCTGTTTTTT
>TRBJ2-1|TRBV7-9|few|.
CASSLRRPGHEQFF
TGTGCCAGCAGCTTACGTCGACCGGGCCATGAGCAGTTCTTC
>TRBJ1-4|TRBV4-2|.|.
CASSQEIGENEKLFF
TGTGCCAGCAGCCAAGAAATTGGAGAAAATGAAAAACTGTTTTTT
>TRBJ1-5|TRBV20-1|.|.
CSASSAGEDQPQHF
TGCAGTGCTAGTTCGGCAGGAGAGGATCAGCCCCAGCATTTT
>TRBJ1-2|TRBV9|.|.
CASSVDGGGVYGYTF
TGTGCCAGCAGCGTAGACGGCGGGGGCGTCTATGGCTACACCTTC